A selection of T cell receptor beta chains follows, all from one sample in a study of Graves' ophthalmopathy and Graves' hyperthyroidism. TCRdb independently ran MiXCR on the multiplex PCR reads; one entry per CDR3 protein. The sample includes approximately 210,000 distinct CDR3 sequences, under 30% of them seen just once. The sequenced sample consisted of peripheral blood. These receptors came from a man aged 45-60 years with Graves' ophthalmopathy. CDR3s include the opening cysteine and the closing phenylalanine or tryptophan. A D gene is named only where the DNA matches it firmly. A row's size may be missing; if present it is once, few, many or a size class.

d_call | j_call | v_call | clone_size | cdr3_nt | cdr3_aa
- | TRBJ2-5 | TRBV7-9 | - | TGTGCCAGCAGTCCATCCCTAAGGGAGACCCAGTACTTC | CASSPSLRETQYF
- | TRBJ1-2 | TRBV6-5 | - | TGTGCCAGCAGTCCGGCTACCAACTATGGCTACACCTTC | CASSPATNYGYTF
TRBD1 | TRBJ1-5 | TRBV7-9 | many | TGTGCCAGCAGCAGGACAGGTTCATCGAATCAGCCCCAGCATTTT | CASSRTGSSNQPQHF
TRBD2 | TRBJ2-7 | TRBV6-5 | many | TGTGCCAGCAGTTCCCGACTAGCGGGAGATCTCCACGAGCAGTACTTC | CASSSRLAGDLHEQYF
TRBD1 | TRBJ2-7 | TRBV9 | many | TGTGCCAGCAGCTCTACAGGGGGCGGGGACTACGAGCAGTACTTC | CASSSTGGGDYEQYF
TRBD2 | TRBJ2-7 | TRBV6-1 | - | TGTGCCAGCAGTGAAACCCTAGCGGGAGACCAGTACTTC | CASSETLAGDQYF
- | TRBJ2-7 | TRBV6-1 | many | TGTGCCAGCAGTGAAGCGCCTAGCATCTACGAGCAGTACTTC | CASSEAPSIYEQYF
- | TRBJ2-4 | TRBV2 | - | TGTGCCAGCAGTGAATGGTCGCGGCTAGCCAAAAACATTCAGTACTTC | CASSEWSRLAKNIQYF
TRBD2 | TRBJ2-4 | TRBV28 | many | TGTGCCAGCAGGGGACTAGCGGGAAAGGGGGCCAAAAACATTCAGTACTTC | CASRGLAGKGAKNIQYF
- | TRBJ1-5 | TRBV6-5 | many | TGTGCCAGCAGTTACGGGCAGGATGGCAATCAGCCCCAGCATTTT | CASSYGQDGNQPQHF
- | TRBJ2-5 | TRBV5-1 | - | TGCGCCAGCAGCCCACAGGGACCTCAAGAGACCCAGTACTTC | CASSPQGPQETQYF
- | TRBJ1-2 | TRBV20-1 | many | TGCAGTGCTAGACCTCAGGGGCGTAACTATGGCTACACCTTC | CSARPQGRNYGYTF
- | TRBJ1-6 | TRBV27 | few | TGTGCCAGCAGTTTGAAAGTGCTCGGGACACCCCTCCACTTT | CASSLKVLGTPLHF
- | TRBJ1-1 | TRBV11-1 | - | TGTGCCAGCAGCCTCCGGAGTGGACAGATGAACACTGAAGCTTTCTTT | CASSLRSGQMNTEAFF
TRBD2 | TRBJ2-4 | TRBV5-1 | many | TGCGCCAGCAGCTTTCGAGGGGTACTAGCGGACGGAGCCAAAAACATTCAGTACTTC | CASSFRGVLADGAKNIQYF
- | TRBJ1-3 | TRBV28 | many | TGTGCCAGCAGGCCTCTGGACACCATATATTTT | CASRPLDTIYF
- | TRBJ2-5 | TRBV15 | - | TGTGCCACCAGCAGCTTAAGGGGGGGCCCCAACCTGGGGGGGACCCAGTACTTC | CATSSLRGGPNLGGTQYF
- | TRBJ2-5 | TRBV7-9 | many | TGTGCCAGCAGCCCCAGGGGCGGGGGAAAAGAGACCCAGTACTTC | CASSPRGGGKETQYF
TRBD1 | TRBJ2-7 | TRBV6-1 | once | TGTGCCAGCGGTCAAGACAGGGTCTCCCACGAGCAGTACTTC | CASGQDRVSHEQYF
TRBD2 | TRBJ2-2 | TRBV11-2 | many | TGTGCCAGCAGCTTCCGGCGGGAGACCGGGGAGCTGTTTTTT | CASSFRRETGELFF
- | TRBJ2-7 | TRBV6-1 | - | TGTGCCAGCAGATCCACCCGCCTAGCGCGAAGCTACGAGCAGTACTTC | CASRSTRLARSYEQYF
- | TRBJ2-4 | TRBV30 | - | TGTGCCTGGAGTCCAGGACACATTCAGTACTTC | CAWSPGHIQYF
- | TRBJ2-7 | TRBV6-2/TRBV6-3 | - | TGTGCCAGCAGTTACTCTCCCGTAGGAGGGTACGAGCAGTACTTC | CASSYSPVGGYEQYF
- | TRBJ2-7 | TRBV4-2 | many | TGTGCCAGCAGCCAAGAAGCAGGACAGAAGAGGAACTTC | CASSQEAGQKRNF
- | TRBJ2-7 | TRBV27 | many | TGTGCCAGCAGTACCACCCCCGCTAAGGCGCTAGCCTACGAGCAGTACTTC | CASSTTPAKALAYEQYF
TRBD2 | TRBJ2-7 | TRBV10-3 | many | TGTGCCATCGGACTAGCGGGAGGGGTACTTTACGAGCAGTACTTC | CAIGLAGGVLYEQYF
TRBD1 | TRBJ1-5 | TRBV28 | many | TGTGCCAGCAGTTCCCTCGAGAGGGGGCTGAATCAGCCCCAGCATTTT | CASSSLERGLNQPQHF
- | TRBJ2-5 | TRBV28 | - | TGTGCCAGCAGTTGGATAGACGGGGAGACCCAGTACTTC | CASSWIDGETQYF
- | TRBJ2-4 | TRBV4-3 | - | TGCGCCAGCAGCCAAGATAGAAAAAACATTCAGTACTTC | CASSQDRKNIQYF
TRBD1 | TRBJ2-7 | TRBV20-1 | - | TGCAGTGCTTCCCGGGACAGGGCCTACGAGCAGTACTTC | CSASRDRAYEQYF
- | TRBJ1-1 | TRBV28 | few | TGTGCCAGCAGTTTCCCGAGGACACTTGCTGAAGCTTTCTTT | CASSFPRTLAEAFF
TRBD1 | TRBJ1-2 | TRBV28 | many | TGTGCCACCAGACAGGGATTCGGCTACACCTTC | CATRQGFGYTF
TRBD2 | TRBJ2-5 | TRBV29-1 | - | TGCAGCGTCTTAGCGGGACAAGAGACCCAGTACTTC | CSVLAGQETQYF
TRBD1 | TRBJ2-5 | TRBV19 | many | TGTGCCAGTAGGGGGACAGCTCAAGAGACCCAGTACTTC | CASRGTAQETQYF
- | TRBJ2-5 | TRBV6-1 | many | TGTGCCAGCAGTGAAGTTGGTAGCGCGTACCAAGAGACCCAGTACTTC | CASSEVGSAYQETQYF
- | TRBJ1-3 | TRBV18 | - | TGTGCCAGCTCACCAGAACTACAGAGTTTCGGAAACACCATATATTTT | CASSPELQSFGNTIYF
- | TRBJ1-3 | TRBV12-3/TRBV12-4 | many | TGTGCCAGCAGGCCTACTACCTCTGGAAACACCATATATTTT | CASRPTTSGNTIYF
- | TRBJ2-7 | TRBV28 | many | TGTGCCAGCAGTTTTACGGGGCCCTACGAGCAGTACTTC | CASSFTGPYEQYF